This T cell receptor beta chain was sequenced for a study of early T cells in non-severe SARS-CoV-2 infection. cDNA molecules, individually, were tagged with unique molecular identifiers. TCRdb reprocessed the 5' RACE reads with MiXCR, giving one entry per CDR3 protein. Counted here are around 28,000 distinct CDR3 sequences, around 5% occurring once; the ten biggest clones make up roughly 4.4%. This clonotype was detected ten times or more. V gave up 4 bases and J gave up 6 bases; unmatched junction bases: 6. The CDR3 is 15 residues long. CDR1 is MGHRA and CDR2 is YSYEKL in the germline V gene. This rearrangement joins TRBV4-1 to TRBJ2-1; TRBD2 aligns across 10 bases. Sample: whole blood. The clonotype was recovered from an adult who was a healthcare worker with PCR-confirmed SARS-CoV-2 infection or an uninfected control (not recorded which). The CDR3 sequence: CASSPAGGPANEQFF. The CDR3 DNA follows: TGCGCCAGCAGCCCAGCGGGAGGGCCGGCCAATGAGCAGTTCTTC.